This T cell receptor (beta chain) is from a study of post-analysis software for immune sequencing data. General observations from the study: Relative to controls, patients had 4 or 5 TRBV segments at higher frequency, with TRBV5-6, TRBV5-1 and TRBV20-1 among these.

Notes on this clonotype: The antigen is unknown.

cDNA libraries for TCR beta contained unique molecular identifiers. TCRdb redid the calling of the PCR reads with MiXCR, one entry per CDR3 protein. Counted here are roughly 580,000 distinct CDR3 sequences, 44% occurring once; the ten biggest clones make up roughly 1.8%. The CDR3 length is 15 residues. Trimming shortened V by 0 bases and J by 4 bases, and 11 bases separated the two germline ends. Germline CDR1 is SGHKS and CDR2 is YYEKEE (reference sequence). Material: blood. The source of this sequence is a girl between 5 and 17 years old with multiple sclerosis. This rearrangement joins TRBV5-5 to TRBJ1-5, with D uncertain. CDR3 in DNA: TGTGCCAGCAGCTTGGTGGGCGGTACGAATCAGCCCCAGCATTTT. It specifies CASSLVGGTNQPQHF.